This T cell receptor beta chain was captured in a study of human T cells and chemical hapten exposure. As for the study in general: How much TCR each sample yielded varied, mostly because pooled library volumes differed slightly. Study-wide points: TCRs above 1 in 1000 frequency stayed constant with DPC sensitization.

Using its own MiXCR run on the RACE reads, TCRdb lists one record per CDR3 protein. The table lists roughly 260,000 distinct CDR3 sequences, approximately 8.6% of them singletons. In germline, CDR1 is MNHEY, CDR2 SMNVEV (reference sequence). Trimming took off 6 bases at V and 3 bases at J, with 9 bases between the two ends. The CDR3 covers 14 residues. With regard to this clonotype: What it binds is not known.

Time point indicated: pre-sensitization, week 0. Treatment noted: therapeutic diphenylcyclopropenone sensitization with weekly scalp DPC. Ahead of each patch test application, blood was drawn. This sequence originates from a woman aged 40 to 49 with alopecia areata. Some clones in this sample may be carry-over from other donors' samples. The sequences come from whole blood, collected in connection with sensitization to the hapten diphenylcyclopropenone (DPC). The J gene is TRBJ1-6, the V gene TRBV27; D remains unclear. This chain's CDR3 is CASRASLYNSPLHF. CDR3 bases: TGTGCCAGCAGGGCCTCCCTCTATAATTCACCCCTCCACTTT.